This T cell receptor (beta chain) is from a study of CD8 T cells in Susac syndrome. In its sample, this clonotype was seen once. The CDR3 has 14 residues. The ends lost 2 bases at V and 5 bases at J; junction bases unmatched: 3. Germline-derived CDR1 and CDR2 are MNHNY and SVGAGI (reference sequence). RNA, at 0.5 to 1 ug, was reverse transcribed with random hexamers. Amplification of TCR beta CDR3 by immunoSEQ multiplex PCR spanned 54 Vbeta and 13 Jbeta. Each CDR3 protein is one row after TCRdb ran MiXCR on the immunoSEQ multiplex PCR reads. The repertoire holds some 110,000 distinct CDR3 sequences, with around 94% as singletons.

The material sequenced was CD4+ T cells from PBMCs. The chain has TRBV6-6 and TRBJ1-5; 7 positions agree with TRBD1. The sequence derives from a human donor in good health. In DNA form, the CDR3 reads TGTGCCAGCAGTTACCGGGACAGATATCAGCCCCAGCATTTT. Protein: CASSYRDRYQPQHF.